These 29 T cell receptor beta chains were sequenced from one sample in a study of blood T cell repertoires in COVID-19. Profiled with immunoSEQ multiplex PCR; TCRdb holds only in-frame clones, not every one. The data contain some 460,000 clones, about 89% of them seen just once; the ten biggest clones take up roughly 4%. What was sequenced was peripheral blood. The receptors were sampled from a woman between 25 and 40 years old with acute or convalescent COVID-19.

The V and J genes are TRBV30 and TRBJ1-1; 9 nucleotides align to TRBD1. Germline loops: CDR1 GTSNPN, CDR2 SVGIG (reference sequence). The V gene end was trimmed by 3 bases and the J gene end by 1 base; junction bases not matched to a gene: 9. The CDR3 has 16 residues. CDR3: CAWRPPLGQGNTEAFF. The CDR3 region has the DNA TGTGCCTGGAGGCCTCCCTTGGGACAGGGGAACACTGAAGCTTTCTTT.

The V call is TRBV6-5, the J call TRBJ2-3; 11 nucleotides agree with TRBD2. In germline, CDR1 is MNHEY, CDR2 SVGAGI. The CDR3 sequence is 15 residues long. After removal of 6 bases from V and 3 bases from J, the junction contained 5 bases not matched to a gene. CDR3: CASSLAGGLTDTQYF. The DNA for the CDR3 is TGTGCCAGCAGCCTAGCGGGGGGCTTAACAGATACGCAGTATTTT.

The chain combines TRBV6-5 with TRBJ1-3, with TRBD1 matching 7 bases. The germline V gene has CDR1 MNHEY and CDR2 SVGAGI. Trimming took 2 bases from V and 5 from J; bases not matched to a gene: 6. The CDR3 has 15 amino acids. CDR3 nucleotides: TGTGCCAGCAGTTACGCCGGGACAGAGCGAAACACCATATATTTT. The encoded protein is CASSYAGTERNTIYF.

The chain employs TRBV19 and TRBJ1-6, with D possibly matching TRBD1 (5 bases). This CDR3 comprises 18 residues. CDR1 is LNHDA, CDR2 SQIVND, per germline (reference sequence). V lost 3 bases and J 2 bases, leaving 17 bases between the germline ends. CDR3 region: CASSISPSGRTYNSPLHF. The CDR3 DNA follows: TGTGCCAGTAGTATCAGCCCCTCAGGGCGAACCTATAATTCACCCCTCCACTTT.

The V and J genes are TRBV6-5 and TRBJ2-1; 10 nucleotides line up with TRBD2. The CDR3 loop spans 15 amino acids. Trimming took 6 bases from V and 9 from J; bases not matched to a gene: 11. Germline loops: CDR1 MNHEY, CDR2 SVGAGI. The DNA of the CDR3 is TGTGCCAGCAGCGCACGAGCGGGGGGGCTGGCTGAGCAGTTCTTC. Translating it yields CASSARAGGLAEQFF.

The chain is built from TRBV18 and TRBJ2-7, with 12 nucleotides matching TRBD2. The ends lost 2 bases at V and 4 bases at J; junction bases unmatched: 3. The CDR3 totals 15 residues. The germline V gene has CDR1 KGHSH and CDR2 LQKENI. The CDR3 nucleotides read TGTGCCAGCTCACCAACTAGCGGGGGGCCATACGAGCAGTACTTC. It yields the protein CASSPTSGGPYEQYF.

V gene TRBV6-1 combines with J gene TRBJ2-7; 9 bases match TRBD2. Germline assignment: CDR1 MNHNS and CDR2 SASEGT. V gave up 3 bases and J gave up 6 bases; unmatched junction bases: 9. The CDR3 extends over 15 amino acids. CDR3 nucleotides: TGTGCCAGCAGTGATCTGGCGGGGGGGCCGTCCGAGCAGTACTTC. Residues: CASSDLAGGPSEQYF.

The genes are TRBV6-6 and TRBJ2-3; 10 bases match TRBD2. The V and J ends lost 8 bases and 1 base, in that order; junction bases with no gene match: 3. Germline values: CDR1 MNHNY, CDR2 SVGAGI (reference sequence). The CDR3 sequence is 14 residues long. Here the CDR3 reads CASPGTSGTDTQYF. As DNA, the CDR3 is TGTGCCAGCCCCGGGACTAGCGGCACAGATACGCAGTATTTT.

The chain links TRBV30 to TRBJ2-3, with TRBD2 matching 8 bases. The CDR3 is 14 residues long. Germline values: CDR1 GTSNPN, CDR2 SVGIG (reference sequence). After removal of 2 bases from V and 3 bases from J, the junction contained 4 bases not matched to a gene. The CDR3 sequence: CAWSTGGATDTQYF. The CDR3 DNA reads TGTGCCTGGAGTACCGGGGGGGCTACAGATACGCAGTATTTT.

The chain couples TRBV5-4 to TRBJ1-2, with 8 bases fitting TRBD1. There are 16 residues in the CDR3. V shed 4 bases and J 4 bases; nucleotides not matched to a gene: 12. Looked up from germline, CDR1 is SGHNT and CDR2 is YYREEE (reference sequence). The CDR3 DNA follows: TGTGCCAGCAGCCCCCTTCCGGACAGGGTCCTCTATGGCTACACCTTC. This gives the protein CASSPLPDRVLYGYTF.

V and J are TRBV27 and TRBJ2-4; a weak D match, TRBD1 (5 bases). Trimming removed 5 bases from V and 0 bases from J, with 14 bases in between. Germline loops: CDR1 MNHEY, CDR2 SMNVEV (reference sequence). The CDR3 covers 16 residues. CDR3 coding DNA: TGTGCCAGCAGTCCACGACAGACCGTAGCCAAAAACATTCAGTACTTC. Its protein product is CASSPRQTVAKNIQYF.

The chain uses TRBV2 and TRBJ2-5; no clear D. V lost 7 bases to trimming and J lost 0 bases, with 9 bases between them. Germline V gene lookup returns CDR1 SNHLY and CDR2 FYNNEI. There are 13 residues in the CDR3. The DNA for the CDR3 is TGTGCCAGCACCCCTAATTACCAAGAGACCCAGTACTTC. Translating it yields CASTPNYQETQYF.

This clone was counted a single time. The gene calls are TRBV10-3 and TRBJ2-7, with 8 bases aligning to TRBD1. The CDR3 totals 15 residues. CDR1 and CDR2 from the germline V gene are ENHRY and SYGVKD. After removal of 4 bases from V and 7 bases from J, the junction contained 12 bases not matched to a gene. Here the CDR3 reads CAISGGTGSPPEQYF. For the CDR3, the DNA is TGTGCCATCAGTGGGGGGACAGGTAGTCCTCCGGAGCAGTACTTC.

The genes are TRBV20-1 and TRBJ2-3; D gene ambiguous. V was shortened by 3 bases and J by 6 bases, with 7 bases between the two germline ends. The CDR3 contains 11 residues. Germline V lookup: CDR1 DFQATT, CDR2 SNEGSKA (reference sequence). CDR3 in DNA: TGCAGTGCTAGTCCCTCGGATACGCAGTATTTT. This translates into CSASPSDTQYF.

CDR3 region: CSASSLGGAGNQPQHF. The CDR3 DNA reads TGCAGTGCTAGTTCCTTAGGGGGGGCAGGCAATCAGCCCCAGCATTTT. V gene TRBV20-1 combines with J gene TRBJ1-5; a weak D match, TRBD1 (6 bases). Germline CDR1 reads DFQATT; CDR2 reads SNEGSKA (reference sequence). Between the trimmed V and J ends, which lost 3 bases and 2 bases, there was a span of 17 bases. The CDR3 totals 16 residues.

This clone appeared once. The gene calls are TRBV7-9 and TRBJ2-7; TRBD2 matches 12 bases. CDR1 SEHNR and CDR2 FQNEAQ come from the germline V gene (reference sequence). The CDR3 is made up of 16 amino acids. J lost 4 bases, V lost 4 bases, and 8 bases had no gene match. The DNA of the CDR3 is TGTGCCAGCAGCTACACCGCCGGGACTAGCGGGTACGAGCAGTACTTC. It yields the protein CASSYTAGTSGYEQYF. The variable domain in full, with the rest retrieved from reference TRBV7-9 and TRBJ2-7, is DTGVSQNPRHKITKRGQNVTFRCDPISEHNRLYWYRQTLGQGPEFLTYFQNEAQLEKSRLLSDRFSAERPKGSFSTLEIQRTEQGDSAMYLCASSYTAGTSGYEQYFGPGTRLTVT.

The V gene is TRBV10-3, the J gene TRBJ2-5; 11 bases are shared with TRBD2. Germline V gene sequence: CDR1 ENHRY, CDR2 SYGVKD. V was clipped by 10 bases and J by 5 bases; unmatched bases: 12. CDR3 length: 15 amino acids. The CDR3: CATSVGTSGEETQYF. The CDR3 region has the DNA TGTGCCACCAGCGTCGGGACTAGCGGTGAGGAGACCCAGTACTTC.

The chain joins TRBV4-1 to TRBJ2-7; 8 bases map to TRBD1. CDR3 length: 14 residues. Germline CDR1 and CDR2: MGHRA and YSYEKL. The junction had 0 bases not matched to a gene; V was cut back by 0 bases and J by 2 bases. The CDR3 here is CASSQDRGPYEQYF. The CDR3 DNA reads TGCGCCAGCAGCCAAGACAGGGGGCCCTACGAGCAGTACTTC.

This clone has ten or more counts. This sequence joins TRBV3-1 (or the pseudogene TRBV3-2) and TRBJ1-1, with D possibly TRBD1 on 5 matching bases. Germline CDR1 reads LGHDT; CDR2 reads YNNKEL (reference sequence). The CDR3 sequence is 14 residues long. With 1 base removed from V and 10 bases from J, the gap between germline ends came to 16 bases. CDR3 region: CASSQGQGRIGAFF. In nucleotides, the CDR3 is TGTGCCAGCAGCCAAGGCCAGGGTAGGATTGGAGCTTTCTTT.

This clone was found once. The chain has TRBV30 and TRBJ2-7, with 7 bases identical to TRBD1. J was trimmed by 2 bases and V by 6 bases; bases with no gene match: 7. The CDR3 contains 13 residues. Germline CDR1 reads GTSNPN; CDR2 reads SVGIG (reference sequence). The CDR3: CACTGVDPYEQYF. The CDR3 nucleotides read TGTGCCTGTACAGGGGTCGACCCCTACGAGCAGTACTTC.

This clone was detected a few times. V is TRBV5-1 and J is TRBJ1-6; 8 bases agree with TRBD1. The CDR3 is made up of 17 amino acids. The germline V gene encodes CDR1 SGHRS and CDR2 YFSETQ. J lost 2 bases, V lost 4 bases, and 8 bases had no gene match. This CDR3 reads CASSGGTGRTYNSPLHF. CDR3 bases: TGCGCCAGCAGCGGGGGGACAGGCAGAACCTATAATTCACCCCTCCACTTT.

This chain links TRBV24-1 with TRBJ2-5; D is possibly TRBD2 (5 bases). The V end lost 3 bases, the J end lost 0 bases, and 13 bases lay between the germline ends. Germline CDR1 is KGHDR and CDR2 is SFDVKD. The CDR3 extends over 16 amino acids. The CDR3 coding sequence is TGTGCCACCAGTGATCTCACCCCGGGATACCAAGAGACCCAGTACTTC. It encodes CATSDLTPGYQETQYF.

This clone was seen just once. V is TRBV2 and J is TRBJ1-3, with unresolved D. V was shortened by 3 bases and J by 0 bases, with 6 bases between the two germline ends. CDR1 is SNHLY and CDR2 is FYNNEI in the germline V gene. The CDR3 loop spans 14 amino acids. The CDR3 DNA sequence: TGTGCCAGCAGTGATTTGAGCTCTGGAAACACCATATATTTT. Protein: CASSDLSSGNTIYF.

The chain employs TRBV7-6 and TRBJ2-1, with TRBD1 matching 9 bases. Unmatched junction bases numbered 1, after V lost 0 bases and J lost 1 base. Germline lookup yields CDR1 SGHVS and CDR2 FNYEAQ. The CDR3 has 16 residues. CDR3 coding DNA: TGTGCCAGCAGCTTAGCAGGGACAGGGTCCTACAATGAGCAGTTCTTC. Its translation: CASSLAGTGSYNEQFF.

The genes are TRBV27 and TRBJ2-7; 7 positions agree with TRBD2. The assigned J gene may be wrong: the sequence end matches TRBJ2-5 better. The CDR3 is 13 amino acids. Germline V gene lookup returns CDR1 MNHEY and CDR2 SMNVEV (reference sequence). Written as DNA, the CDR3 is TGTGCCAGCAGCGAAACGGGGGGAGAGACCCAGTACTTC. Translated: CASSETGGETQYF.

The gene calls are TRBV16 and TRBJ2-7, with unresolved D. This CDR3 comprises 16 residues. Per the germline V gene, CDR1 is KGHSY and CDR2 is FQNENV. V lost 0 bases, J lost 2 bases, and 14 bases lay in between. The CDR3 nucleotides read TGTGCCAGCAGCCAATCTCTTCAGAGGAATACCTACGAGCAGTACTTC. Protein: CASSQSLQRNTYEQYF.

This clone was observed a few times. This chain joins TRBV28 and TRBJ2-7; weak D call: TRBD2 (6 bases). With 7 bases removed from V and 2 bases from J, the gap between germline ends came to 18 bases. This CDR3 region has 15 residues. CDR1 is MDHEN and CDR2 is SYDVKM in the germline V gene. Written as DNA, the CDR3 is TGTGCCAGCATCGGACCCGGGACTGAACCCTACGAGCAGTACTTC. As protein: CASIGPGTEPYEQYF.

The genes are TRBV18 and TRBJ2-5; 8 nucleotides align to TRBD1. Germline lookup yields CDR1 KGHSH and CDR2 LQKENI. With V trimmed by 3 bases and J by 4 bases, 7 bases remained unmatched. The CDR3 loop spans 15 amino acids. The CDR3 here is CASSPWQGAGETQYF. DNA for the CDR3: TGTGCCAGCTCACCGTGGCAGGGGGCGGGAGAGACCCAGTACTTC.

The V call is TRBV7-2, the J call TRBJ1-6; the D gene is possibly TRBD1 (6 bases). The V and J ends lost 4 bases and 10 bases respectively, with 11 bases between them. Per germline, CDR1 SGHTA and CDR2 FQGNSA. There are 13 residues in the CDR3. The CDR3 DNA sequence: TGTGCCAGCAGCTCGACAGGCGGCTCACCCCTCCACTTT. Translated: CASSSTGGSPLHF.